This T cell receptor (beta chain) came from a study of blood T cell repertoires in COVID-19. Original processing notes: Amplification of reference gene primers provided the estimated nucleated cell counts. Clones were sequenced by immunoSEQ multiplex PCR, and TCRdb holds only the in-frame ones, with some missing. The DNA was the basis for D and trimming; V, J and clone size are from that table. The table has 650,000 to 800,000 clones, around 90% seen once; the top ten hold under 0.3%. The V end lost 0 bases, the J end lost 2 bases, and 19 bases lay between the germline ends. CDR3 size: 18 residues. The germline V gene encodes CDR1 LGHNA and CDR2 YSLEER.

V and J are TRBV4-3 and TRBJ1-1, with no clear D. Sequencing was done on a sample of peripheral blood. This TCR derives from a woman between 18 and 29 years old with acute or convalescent COVID-19. CDR3: CASSQDPVFYPGNTEAFF. The CDR3 bases are TGCGCCAGCAGCCAAGATCCCGTCTTCTATCCGGGAAACACTGAAGCTTTCTTT.